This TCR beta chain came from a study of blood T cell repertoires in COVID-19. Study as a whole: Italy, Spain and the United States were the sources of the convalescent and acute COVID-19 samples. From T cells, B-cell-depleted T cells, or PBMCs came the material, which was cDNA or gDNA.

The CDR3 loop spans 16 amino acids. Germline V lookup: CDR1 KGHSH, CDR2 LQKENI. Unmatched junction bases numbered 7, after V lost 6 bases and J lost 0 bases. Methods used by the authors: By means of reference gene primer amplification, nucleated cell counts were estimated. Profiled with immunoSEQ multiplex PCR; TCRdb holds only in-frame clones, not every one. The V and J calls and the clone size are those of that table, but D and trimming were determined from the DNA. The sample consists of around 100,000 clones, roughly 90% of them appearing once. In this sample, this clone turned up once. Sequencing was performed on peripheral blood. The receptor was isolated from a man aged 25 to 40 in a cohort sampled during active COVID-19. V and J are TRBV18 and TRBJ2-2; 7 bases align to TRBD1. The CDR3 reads CASSPGQVANTGELFF. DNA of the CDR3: TGTGCCAGCTCGCCAGGACAGGTCGCGAACACCGGGGAGCTGTTTTTT.